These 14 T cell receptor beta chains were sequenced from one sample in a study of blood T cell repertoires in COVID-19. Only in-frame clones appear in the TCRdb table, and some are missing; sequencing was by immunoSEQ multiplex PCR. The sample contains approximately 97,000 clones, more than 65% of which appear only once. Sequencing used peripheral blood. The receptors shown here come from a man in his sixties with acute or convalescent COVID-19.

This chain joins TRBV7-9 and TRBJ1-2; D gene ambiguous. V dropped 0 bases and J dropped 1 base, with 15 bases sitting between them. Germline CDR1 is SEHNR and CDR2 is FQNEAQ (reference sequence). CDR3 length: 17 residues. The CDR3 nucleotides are TGTGCCAGCAGCTTAGCTTCTGATTCGTGGAGTAACTATGGCTACACCTTC. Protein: CASSLASDSWSNYGYTF.

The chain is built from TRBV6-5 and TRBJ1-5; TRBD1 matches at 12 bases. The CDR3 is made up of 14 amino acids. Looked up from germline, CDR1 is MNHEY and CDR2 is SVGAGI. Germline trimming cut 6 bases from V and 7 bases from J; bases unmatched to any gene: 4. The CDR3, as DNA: TGTGCCAGCAGGGGGACAGGGGGCTCGCAGCCCCAGCATTTT. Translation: CASRGTGGSQPQHF.

CDR3 residues: CATSRDRAGNTIYF. CDR3 nucleotide sequence: TGTGCCACCAGCAGGGACAGGGCTGGAAACACCATATATTTT. V gene TRBV15 combines with J gene TRBJ1-3, with 8 bases fitting TRBD1. The V and J ends lost 3 bases and 2 bases, in that order; junction bases with no gene match: 0. This CDR3 is built from 14 residues. Germline assignment: CDR1 LNHNV and CDR2 YYDKDF (reference sequence).

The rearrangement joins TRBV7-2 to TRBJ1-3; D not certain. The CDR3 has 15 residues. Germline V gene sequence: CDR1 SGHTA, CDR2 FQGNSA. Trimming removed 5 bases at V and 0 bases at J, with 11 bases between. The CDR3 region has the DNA TGTGCCAGCAGCCCGACGGAGTACTCTGGAAACACCATATATTTT. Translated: CASSPTEYSGNTIYF.

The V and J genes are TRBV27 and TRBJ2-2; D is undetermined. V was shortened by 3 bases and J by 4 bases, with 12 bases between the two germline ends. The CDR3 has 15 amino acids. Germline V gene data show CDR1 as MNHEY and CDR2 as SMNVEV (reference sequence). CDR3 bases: TGTGCCAGCAGTTTTGAAGCTCGTATCACCGGGGAGCTGTTTTTT. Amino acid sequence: CASSFEARITGELFF.

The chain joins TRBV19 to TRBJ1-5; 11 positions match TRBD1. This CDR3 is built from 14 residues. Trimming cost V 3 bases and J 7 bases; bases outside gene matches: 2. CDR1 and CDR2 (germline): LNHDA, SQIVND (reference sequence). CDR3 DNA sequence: TGTGCCAGTAGTATTGGGACAGGGGGGCAGCCCCAGCATTTT. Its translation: CASSIGTGGQPQHF.

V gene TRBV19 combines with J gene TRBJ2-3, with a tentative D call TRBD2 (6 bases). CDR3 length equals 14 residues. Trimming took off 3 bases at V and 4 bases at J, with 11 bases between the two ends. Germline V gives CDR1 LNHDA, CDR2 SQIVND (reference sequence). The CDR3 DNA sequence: TGTGCCAGTAGTATCGGGAGAGGGGCAGATACGCAGTATTTT. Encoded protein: CASSIGRGADTQYF.

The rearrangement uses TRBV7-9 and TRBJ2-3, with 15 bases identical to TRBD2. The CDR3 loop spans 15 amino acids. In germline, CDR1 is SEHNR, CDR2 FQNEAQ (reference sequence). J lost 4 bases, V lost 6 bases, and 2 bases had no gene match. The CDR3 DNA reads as TGTGCCAGCAGAAGGACTAGCGGGGGGGCAGATACGCAGTATTTT. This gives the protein CASRRTSGGADTQYF.

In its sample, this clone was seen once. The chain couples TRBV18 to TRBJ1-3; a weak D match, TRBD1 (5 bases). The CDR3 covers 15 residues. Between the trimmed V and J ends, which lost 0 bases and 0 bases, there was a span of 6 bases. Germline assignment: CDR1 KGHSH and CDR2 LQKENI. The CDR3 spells CASSPPGLSGNTIYF. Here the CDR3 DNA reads TGTGCCAGCTCACCACCGGGGCTCTCTGGAAACACCATATATTTT.

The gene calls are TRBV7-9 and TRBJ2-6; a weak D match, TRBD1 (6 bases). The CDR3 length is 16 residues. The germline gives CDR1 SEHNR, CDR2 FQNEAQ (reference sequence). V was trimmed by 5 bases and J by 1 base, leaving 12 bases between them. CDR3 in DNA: TGTGCCAGCAGCGCTACCAGGGGATCTGGGGCCAACGTCCTGACTTTC. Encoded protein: CASSATRGSGANVLTF.

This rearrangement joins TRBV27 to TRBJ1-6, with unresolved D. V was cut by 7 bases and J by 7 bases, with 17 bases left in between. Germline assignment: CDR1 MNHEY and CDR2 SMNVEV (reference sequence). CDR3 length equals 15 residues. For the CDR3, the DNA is TGTGCCAGCACCTTGGGGTCCGGGGAGAATTCACCCCTCCACTTT. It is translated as CASTLGSGENSPLHF.

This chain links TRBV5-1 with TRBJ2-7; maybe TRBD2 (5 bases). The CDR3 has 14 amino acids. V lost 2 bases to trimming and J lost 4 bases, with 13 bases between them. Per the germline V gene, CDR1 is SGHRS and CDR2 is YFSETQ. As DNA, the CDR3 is TGCGCCAGCAGCTTTTCAGCGGCAGATTACGAGCAGTACTTC. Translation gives CASSFSAADYEQYF.

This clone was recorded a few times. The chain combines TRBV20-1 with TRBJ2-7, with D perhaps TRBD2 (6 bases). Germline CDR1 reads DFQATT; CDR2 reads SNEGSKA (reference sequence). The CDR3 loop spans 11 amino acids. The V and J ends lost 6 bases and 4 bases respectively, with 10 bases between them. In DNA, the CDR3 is TGCAGTGCCGGGGGAGTATACGAGCAGTACTTC. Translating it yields CSAGGVYEQYF.

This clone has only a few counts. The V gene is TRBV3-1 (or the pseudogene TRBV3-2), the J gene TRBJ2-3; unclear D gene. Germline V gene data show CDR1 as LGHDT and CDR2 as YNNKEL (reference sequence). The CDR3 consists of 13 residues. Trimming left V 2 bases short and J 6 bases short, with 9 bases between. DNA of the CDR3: TGTGCCAGCAGCCAATTCGTCCGGGATACGCAGTATTTT. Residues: CASSQFVRDTQYF.